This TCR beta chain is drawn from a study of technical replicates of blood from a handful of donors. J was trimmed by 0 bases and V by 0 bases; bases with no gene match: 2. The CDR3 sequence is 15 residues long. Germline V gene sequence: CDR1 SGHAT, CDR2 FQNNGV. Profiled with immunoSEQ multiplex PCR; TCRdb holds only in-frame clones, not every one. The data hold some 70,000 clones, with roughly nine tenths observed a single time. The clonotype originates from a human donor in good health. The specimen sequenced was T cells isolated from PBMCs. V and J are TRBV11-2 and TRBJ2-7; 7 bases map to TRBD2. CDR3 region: CASSLDSGDSYEQYF. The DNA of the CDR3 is TGTGCCAGCAGCTTAGACAGCGGGGACTCCTACGAGCAGTACTTC.